This T cell receptor (beta chain) was recorded in a study of cytomegalovirus exposure and HLA in healthy donors. Study details: Of all 400 or so donors who were genotyped, roughly 81% belonged to the Caucasian-associated ancestry cluster. Study-level results: A later analysis found that most CMV-associated TCR beta chains appeared HLA-restricted.

Amplification used 60 Vbeta primers and 13 Jbeta primers. The protocol was immunoSEQ multiplex PCR, while the TCRdb copy is restricted to in-frame clones and leaves out a portion. Here the sample spans roughly 180,000 clones, around 82% being singletons. The germline gives CDR1 SGHAT, CDR2 FQNNGV. CDR3 length: 14 amino acids. V was clipped by 0 bases and J by 3 bases; unmatched bases: 2. In regard to this clone: As yet, its antigen is unknown.

The sequenced sample consisted of PBMCs. The clonotype comes from a woman in her twenties or thirties in good health and CMV-seropositive. The J gene is TRBJ2-7, the V gene TRBV11-2; 7 bases align to TRBD2. The CDR3 region is CASSLDGGFYEQYF. CDR3 sequence (DNA): TGTGCCAGCAGCTTAGACGGGGGGTTCTACGAGCAGTACTTC.